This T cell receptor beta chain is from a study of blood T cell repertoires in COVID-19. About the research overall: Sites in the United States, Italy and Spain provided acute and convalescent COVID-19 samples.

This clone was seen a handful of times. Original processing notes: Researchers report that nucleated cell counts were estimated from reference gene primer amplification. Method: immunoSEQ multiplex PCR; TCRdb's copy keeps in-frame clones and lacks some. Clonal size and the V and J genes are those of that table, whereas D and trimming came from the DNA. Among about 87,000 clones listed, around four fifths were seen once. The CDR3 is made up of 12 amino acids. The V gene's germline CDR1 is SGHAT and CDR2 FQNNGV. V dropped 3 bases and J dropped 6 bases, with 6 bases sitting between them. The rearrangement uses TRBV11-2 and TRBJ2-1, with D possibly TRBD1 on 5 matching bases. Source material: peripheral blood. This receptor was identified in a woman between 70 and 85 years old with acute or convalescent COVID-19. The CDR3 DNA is TGTGCCAGCAGCTTCAGGGTCAATGAGCAGTTCTTC. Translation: CASSFRVNEQFF.